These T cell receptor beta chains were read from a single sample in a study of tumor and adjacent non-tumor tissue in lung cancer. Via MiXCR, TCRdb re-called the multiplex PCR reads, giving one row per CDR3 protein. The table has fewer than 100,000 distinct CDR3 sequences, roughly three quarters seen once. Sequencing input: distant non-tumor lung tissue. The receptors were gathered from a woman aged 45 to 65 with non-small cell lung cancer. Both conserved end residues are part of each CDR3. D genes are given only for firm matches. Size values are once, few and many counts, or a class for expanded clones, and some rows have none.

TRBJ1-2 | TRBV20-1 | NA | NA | TGCAGTGCTGGGGGGGGTTCTGCCTATGGCTACACCTTC | CSAGGGSAYGYTF
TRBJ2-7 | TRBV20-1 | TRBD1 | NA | TGCAGAGCTAGGTCCTCAGGGGGCGCGGACTACGAACAGTACTTC | CRARSSGGADYEQYF
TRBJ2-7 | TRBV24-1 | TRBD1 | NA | TGTGCCACCAGTGAGCCTAGGACAGGGGGCCCCTACGAGCAGTACTTC | CATSEPRTGGPYEQYF
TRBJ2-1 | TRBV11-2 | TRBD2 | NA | TGTACCAGCGGCTTAGAGGCGGGAGCTGAGCAGTTCTTC | CTSGLEAGAEQFF
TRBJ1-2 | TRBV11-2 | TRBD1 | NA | TGTGCCAGCAGCCCGGGACAGGGCAGAGACTATGACTGCACCTTC | CASSPGQGRDYDCTF
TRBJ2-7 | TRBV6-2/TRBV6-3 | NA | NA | TGTGCCAGCAGTTACTCCCTTGAGTCCTACGAGCATTACTTC | CASSYSLESYEHYF
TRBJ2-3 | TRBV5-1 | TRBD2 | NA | TGCGCCAGCAGCCGCACTAGCGAGATAGATACGCAGTATTTT | CASSRTSEIDTQYF
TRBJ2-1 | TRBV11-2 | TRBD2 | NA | TGTGCCAGCAGCCTCGGTGGGATAGCGGGATTAGGTAAGCAGTTCTTC | CASSLGGIAGLGKQFF
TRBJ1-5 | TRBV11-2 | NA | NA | TGTGCCGGCAGCTTAGAGAACGGGGGGCAGCATTTT | CAGSLENGGQHF
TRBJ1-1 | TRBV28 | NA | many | TGTGCCAGCAGTTTATACCTATCAGCGGGGGTTACTGAAGCTTTCTTT | CASSLYLSAGVTEAFF
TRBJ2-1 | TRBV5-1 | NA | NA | TGCGCCAGCATCTTGAGAGGGGCGGGCAATGAGCTGTTCTTC | CASILRGAGNELFF
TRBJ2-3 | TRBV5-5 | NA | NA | TGTGCCATCAGCCACTCACACGGACTACCTACAGATACGCAGTATTTT | CAISHSHGLPTDTQYF
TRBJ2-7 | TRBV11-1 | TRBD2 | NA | TGTGCCAGCAGCCCCGGACTAGCGTCGATTTCCTACGAGCAGTGCTTC | CASSPGLASISYEQCF
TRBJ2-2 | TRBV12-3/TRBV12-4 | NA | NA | TGTGCCAGCAGTCCTCATAGCCCCCCGAACACCGAGGAGCTGTTTTTT | CASSPHSPPNTEELFF
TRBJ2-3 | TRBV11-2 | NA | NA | TGTGCCAGCCGCTTAGGACCCCCAGAGGACCATACGCGGTATTTT | CASRLGPPEDHTRYF
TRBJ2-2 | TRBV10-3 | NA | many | TGTGCCATCAGCGACTCCGGGATAGGGACAAACACCGGGGAGCTGTTTTTT | CAISDSGIGTNTGELFF
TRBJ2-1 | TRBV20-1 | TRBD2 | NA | TGCAGTGCCGGGGTAGCGGGAGCCGACAATGAGCAGTTCTTC | CSAGVAGADNEQFF
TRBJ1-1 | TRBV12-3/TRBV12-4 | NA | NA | TGTGTCACCAGCCCACAGGGAGAGAACACTGAAGCTTTCTTT | CVTSPQGENTEAFF
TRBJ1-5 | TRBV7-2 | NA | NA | TGTGCCAGCAACCCTCCTGGGGGCCTCAATCAGCCCCAGCATTTT | CASNPPGGLNQPQHF
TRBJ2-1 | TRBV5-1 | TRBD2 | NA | TGCGCCAGCAGCTTACCATCGGGAGGGGACAATGAGCAATTCTTC | CASSLPSGGDNEQFF
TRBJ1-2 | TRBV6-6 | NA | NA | TGTGCCATCGAGGTGACAAACTATGGCTACACCTTC | CAIEVTNYGYTF
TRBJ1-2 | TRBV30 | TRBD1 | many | TGTGCCCGGAAAGGGGGACAGCGATATGGCTACACCTTC | CARKGGQRYGYTF
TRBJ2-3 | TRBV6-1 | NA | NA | TGTGCCAGCAGGCGGGATAATACGCAGTATTTT | CASRRDNTQYF
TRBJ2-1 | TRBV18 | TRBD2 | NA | TGTGCCAGCTCACCACCCAGCGGGAGTCGAAATGAGCAGTTCTTC | CASSPPSGSRNEQFF
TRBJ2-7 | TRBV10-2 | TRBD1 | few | TGCGCCAGTGCGGGACAGGGACCCTACAAGCAGTACTTC | CASAGQGPYKQYF
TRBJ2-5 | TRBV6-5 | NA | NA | TGTGCCAGCAGTTACTCGAAGTGGGGGAACAAAGAGACACAGTACTTC | CASSYSKWGNKETQYF
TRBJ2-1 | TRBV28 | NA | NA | TGTGCCAGCAGTTCTCACGCGGGAATCCACCACAATGAGCAGTTCTTC | CASSSHAGIHHNEQFF
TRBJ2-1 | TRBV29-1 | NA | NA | TGCAGCGTTGTACTGCACGGGAGCTCCTACAATGAGCAGTTCTTC | CSVVLHGSSYNEQFF
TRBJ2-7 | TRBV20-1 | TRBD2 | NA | TGCAGTGCTAGAGTAGCGGGAAATGCCCCCTACGAGCAGTACTTC | CSARVAGNAPYEQYF
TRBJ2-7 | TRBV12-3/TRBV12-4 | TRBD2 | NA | TGTGCCAGCCGCCGTTCGTGGGGGGGGTCCTATGAGCAGTACTTC | CASRRSWGGSYEQYF
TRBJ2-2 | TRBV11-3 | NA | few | TGTGCCAGCAGCCTGAGACAGACCGGGGAGTTGTTATTT | CASSLRQTGELLF
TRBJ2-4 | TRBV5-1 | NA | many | TGCGCCAGCAGCTCGGGGAGCCAGCCCACGGACATTCAGTACTTC | CASSSGSQPTDIQYF
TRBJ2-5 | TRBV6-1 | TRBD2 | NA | TGTACCAGCAGCCCTAGCGGGAGGGCGACCCAGTACTTC | CTSSPSGRATQYF
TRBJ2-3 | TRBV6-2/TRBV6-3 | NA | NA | TGTGCCAGCAGTTATAGCGGTGTCACAGATACGCAGTGTTTT | CASSYSGVTDTQCF
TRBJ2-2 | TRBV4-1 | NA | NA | TGCGCCAGCAGCCAAGTCGTAGGGGTACAGGCCGGGGAGCTGCTCTTT | CASSQVVGVQAGELLF
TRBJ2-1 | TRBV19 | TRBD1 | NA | TGTGCCAGTAGCGCCCAGGCTCAGGGGGTCTTGAACAATGAGCAGTTCTTC | CASSAQAQGVLNNEQFF
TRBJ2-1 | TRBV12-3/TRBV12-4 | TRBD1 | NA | TGTGCCAGGAGTGGGACAGGGGGCTATGGTGAGCAGTTCTTC | CARSGTGGYGEQFF
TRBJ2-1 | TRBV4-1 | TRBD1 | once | TGCGCCAGCAGCCAAGAGGTCGGGGACAGAGGATACAATGAGCAGTTCTTC | CASSQEVGDRGYNEQFF
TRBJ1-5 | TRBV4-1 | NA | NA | TGCGCCAACAGCCAAGTCCCAGGGTCCATTCAACCCCAGCATTTT | CANSQVPGSIQPQHF
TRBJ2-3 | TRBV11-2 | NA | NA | TGTGCCAGCAGCTTATGGGGCCAGCTGGCGACAAATACGCAGTATTTT | CASSLWGQLATNTQYF
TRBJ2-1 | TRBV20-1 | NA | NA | TGCAGTGCTAGACCCACCGCTAGCGCGACCCCCTACAATGAGCAGTTGTTC | CSARPTASATPYNEQLF
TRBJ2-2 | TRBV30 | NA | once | TGTGCCTGGAGTGTAGCGAAGACTCACATCGGGGAGCTGTTTTTT | CAWSVAKTHIGELFF
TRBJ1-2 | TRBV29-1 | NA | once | TGCAGCGATGAAGAGGATCTTGATTCGAATGGTTATACCTTT | CSDEEDLDSNGYTF
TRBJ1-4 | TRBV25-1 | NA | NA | TGTGCCAGCAGTGAAACTGAAAAACTGCTTTTT | CASSETEKLLF
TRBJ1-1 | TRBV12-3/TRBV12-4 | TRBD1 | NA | TGTGCCAGTAGTATGGGGACAGGGGAAGCTTTCTTT | CASSMGTGEAFF
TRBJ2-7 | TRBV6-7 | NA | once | TGTGCCAGCAGTTCCACAGCGCCTAGGAGTCCCTACGACCAGTACTTC | CASSSTAPRSPYDQYF
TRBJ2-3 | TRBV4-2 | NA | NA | TGTGCCAGGAGCAAGGGGACCGGGACCACCAGAGATACGCAGTATTTT | CARSKGTGTTRDTQYF
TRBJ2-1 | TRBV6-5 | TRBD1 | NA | TGTGCCAGCAGTTACTCGATGACGGGACAGGGTGGGAATGAGCAGTTCTTC | CASSYSMTGQGGNEQFF
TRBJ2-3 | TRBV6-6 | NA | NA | TGTGGCAGAATCGAAGACAGTACCACAGATACGCAATATTTT | CGRIEDSTTDTQYF
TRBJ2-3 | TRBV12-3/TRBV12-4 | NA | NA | TGTGCCAGCAGTTTTCGGACATACACAGATACGCAGTATTTT | CASSFRTYTDTQYF
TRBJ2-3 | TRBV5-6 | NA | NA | TGTGCCAGCTCCAGTATTCGGCGGACAGATATGCAGTATTTT | CASSSIRRTDMQYF
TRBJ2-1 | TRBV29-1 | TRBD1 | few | TGCAGCGTTGGCTTACCCGGACAGGATCGGAATGAGCAGTTCTTC | CSVGLPGQDRNEQFF
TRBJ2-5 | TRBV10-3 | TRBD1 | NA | TGTGCCATCAGGCCGGGACAGATGCAAGAGACGCAGTACTTC | CAIRPGQMQETQYF
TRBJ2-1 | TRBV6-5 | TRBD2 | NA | TGTGCCAGCAGTTTTAAAGTCATAGCGGGAGCTGATGAGCAGTTCTTC | CASSFKVIAGADEQFF